One TCR beta chain is described in this entry. Sequencing used immunoSEQ multiplex PCR; TCRdb keeps in-frame clones, though not all of them. This sample yields approximately 58,000 clones, of which over 75% are seen a single time; approximately 2.1% belongs to the top ten. The data were obtained in a study of cytomegalovirus exposure and HLA in healthy donors. Losses at the gene ends were 5 bases for V and 2 bases for J; bases not matched to a gene: 10. The CDR3 contains 17 residues. CDR1 LNHDA and CDR2 SQIVND come from the germline V gene (reference sequence). This chain links TRBV19 with TRBJ1-5; 9 bases align to TRBD1. This receptor was identified in a woman aged 25-40 years in good health and CMV-seronegative. Sequenced sample: PBMCs. The CDR3 loop reads CASSQTLRTGGNQPQHF. CDR3 DNA sequence: TGTGCCAGTAGTCAAACACTACGGACAGGGGGCAATCAGCCCCAGCATTTT.